This T cell receptor beta chain was profiled in a study of Ad26.COV2.S vaccination and SARS-CoV-2 variants. Overall study results and limits: Breadth measured for non-spike TCRs was similar across vaccine and placebo recipients.

A note on this clone: Its antigen is unknown.

TCRdb's table, derived via immunoSEQ multiplex PCR, lists solely in-frame clones and lacks some. This sample has 350,000 to 500,000 clones; about nine tenths occur once, and the top ten carry about 4.4%. Germline CDR1 reads LGHNA; CDR2 reads YSLEER. This CDR3 comprises 20 residues. With V trimmed by 0 bases and J by 5 bases, 18 bases remained unmatched. The treatment: some 20 received Ad26.COV2.S at low or high dose, single or two shots; roughly 5 received placebo; per-sample allocation not given. Vaccine and placebo recipients were sampled on day 63 after the first injection. The chain has TRBV4-3 and TRBJ2-3; 9 bases fit TRBD2. The TCR was taken from a person aged 18-65 years who received the Ad26.COV2.S COVID-19 vaccine or a placebo. The sequencing used peripheral blood, collected in a trial of Ad26.COV2.S vaccine versus placebo. The CDR3 sequence: CASSQDHLSGAGGFRDTQYF. The CDR3 nucleotides read TGCGCCAGCAGCCAAGATCATCTCTCAGGAGCGGGAGGTTTTAGAGATACGCAGTATTTT.